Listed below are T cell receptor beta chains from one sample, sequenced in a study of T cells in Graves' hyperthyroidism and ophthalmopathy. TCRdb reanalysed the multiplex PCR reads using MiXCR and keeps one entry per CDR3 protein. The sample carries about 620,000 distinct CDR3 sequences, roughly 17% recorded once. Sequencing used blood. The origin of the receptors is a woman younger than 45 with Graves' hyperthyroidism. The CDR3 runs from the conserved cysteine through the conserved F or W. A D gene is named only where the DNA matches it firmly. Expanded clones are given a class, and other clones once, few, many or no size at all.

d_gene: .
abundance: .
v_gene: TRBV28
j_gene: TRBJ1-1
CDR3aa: CASSLEGPTEAFF
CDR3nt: TGTGCCAGCAGTTTAGAAGGGCCTACTGAAGCTTTCTTT

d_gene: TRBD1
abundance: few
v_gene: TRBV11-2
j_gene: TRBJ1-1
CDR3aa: CASSLVRGHTEAFF
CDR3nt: TGTGCCAGCAGCTTAGTCAGGGGGCACACTGAAGCTTTCTTT

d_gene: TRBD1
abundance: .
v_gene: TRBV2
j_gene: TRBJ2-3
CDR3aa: CASRMQGASTDTQYF
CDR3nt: TGTGCCAGCAGGATGCAGGGGGCTAGCACAGATACGCAGTATTTT

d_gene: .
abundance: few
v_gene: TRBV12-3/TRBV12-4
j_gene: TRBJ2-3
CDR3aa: CASSFLGGSTDTQYF
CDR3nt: TGTGCCAGCAGTTTTTTAGGCGGAAGCACAGATACGCAGTATTTT

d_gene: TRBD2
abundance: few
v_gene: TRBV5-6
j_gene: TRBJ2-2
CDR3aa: CASSFGGRMNTGELFF
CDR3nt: TGTGCCAGCAGCTTCGGCGGGAGAATGAACACCGGGGAGCTGTTTTTT

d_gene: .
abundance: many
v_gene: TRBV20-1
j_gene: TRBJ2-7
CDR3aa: CSARGAYEQYF
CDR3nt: TGCAGTGCTAGAGGGGCCTACGAGCAGTACTTC

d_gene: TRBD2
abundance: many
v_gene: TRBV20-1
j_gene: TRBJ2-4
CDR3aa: CSASLAGVADIQYF
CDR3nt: TGCAGTGCTAGTCTGGCGGGGGTGGCGGACATTCAGTACTTC

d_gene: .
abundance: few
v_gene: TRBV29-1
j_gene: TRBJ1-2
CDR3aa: CSVGTRMTDGYTF
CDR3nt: TGCAGCGTTGGAACCAGGATGACGGATGGCTACACCTTC

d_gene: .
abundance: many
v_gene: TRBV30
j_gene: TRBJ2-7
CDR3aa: CAWEMGTMSSYEQYF
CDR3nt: TGTGCCTGGGAGATGGGGACGATGAGTTCCTACGAGCAGTACTTC

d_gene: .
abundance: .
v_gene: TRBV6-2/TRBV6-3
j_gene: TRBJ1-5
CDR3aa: CASSYRARGTAQHF
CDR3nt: TGTGCCAGCAGTTACAGGGCTAGGGGGACGGCTCAGCATTTT

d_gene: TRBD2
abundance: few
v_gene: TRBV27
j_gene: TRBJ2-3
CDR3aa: CASSYSGLAFPTDTQYF
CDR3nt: TGTGCCAGCAGTTACAGTGGACTAGCGTTCCCCACAGATACGCAGTATTTT

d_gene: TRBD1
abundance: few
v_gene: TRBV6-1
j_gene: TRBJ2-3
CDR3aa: CASSPWTGVTDTQYF
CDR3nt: TGTGCCAGCAGTCCGTGGACAGGGGTCACAGATACGCAGTATTTT

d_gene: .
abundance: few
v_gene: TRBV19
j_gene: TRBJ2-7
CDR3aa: CASMGRDYEQYF
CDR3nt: TGTGCCAGTATGGGCCGTGATTACGAGCAGTACTTC

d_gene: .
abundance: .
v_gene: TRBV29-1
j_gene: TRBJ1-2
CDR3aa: CSGRTGSGQGGYTF
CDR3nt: TGCAGCGGGAGAACAGGGAGCGGTCAGGGTGGCTACACCTTC

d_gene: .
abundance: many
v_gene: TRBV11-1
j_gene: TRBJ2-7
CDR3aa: CASSLARAAVYEQYF
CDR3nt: TGTGCCAGCAGCTTAGCGCGGGCGGCTGTTTACGAGCAGTACTTC

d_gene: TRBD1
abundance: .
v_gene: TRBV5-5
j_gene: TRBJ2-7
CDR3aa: CASSLEVGGFPSGEQYF
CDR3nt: TGTGCCAGCAGCTTGGAAGTAGGGGGCTTCCCTTCGGGTGAGCAGTACTTC

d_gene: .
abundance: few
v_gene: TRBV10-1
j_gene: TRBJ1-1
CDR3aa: CASSEYRGGTEAFF
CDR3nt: TGCGCCAGCAGTGAGTATAGGGGGGGCACTGAAGCTTTCTTT

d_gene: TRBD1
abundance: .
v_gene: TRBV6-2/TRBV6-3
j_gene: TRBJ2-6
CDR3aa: CASSYSPGTDSGANVLTF
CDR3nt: TGTGCCAGCAGTTACTCGCCCGGGACAGACTCTGGGGCCAACGTCCTGACTTTC

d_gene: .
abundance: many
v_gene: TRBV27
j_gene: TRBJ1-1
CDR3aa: CASSLSWGTEAFF
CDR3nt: TGTGCCAGCAGTTTATCTTGGGGCACTGAAGCTTTCTTT

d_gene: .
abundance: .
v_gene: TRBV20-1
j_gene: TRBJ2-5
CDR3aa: CSASRRTQYF
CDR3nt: TGCAGTGCTAGTAGGCGGACTCAGTACTTC

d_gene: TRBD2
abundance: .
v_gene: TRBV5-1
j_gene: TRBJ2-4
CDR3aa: CASSAGGGQDIQYF
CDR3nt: TGCGCCAGCAGCGCCGGGGGGGGTCAAGACATTCAGTACTTC

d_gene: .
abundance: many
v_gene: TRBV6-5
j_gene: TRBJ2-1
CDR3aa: CASSYSPSNEQFF
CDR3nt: TGTGCCAGCAGTTACTCACCCTCCAATGAGCAGTTCTTC

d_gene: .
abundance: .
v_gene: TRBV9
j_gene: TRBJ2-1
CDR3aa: CASSNKLHNEQFF
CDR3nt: TGTGCCAGCAGTAACAAGCTCCACAATGAGCAGTTCTTC

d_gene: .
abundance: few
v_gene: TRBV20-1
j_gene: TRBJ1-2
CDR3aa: CSAPTAFNYGYTF
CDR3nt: TGCAGTGCTCCTACCGCATTTAACTATGGCTACACCTTC

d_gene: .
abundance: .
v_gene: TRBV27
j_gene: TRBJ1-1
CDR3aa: CASSYRDGGMNTEAFF
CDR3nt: TGTGCCAGCAGTTACCGGGACGGCGGGATGAACACTGAAGCTTTCTTT

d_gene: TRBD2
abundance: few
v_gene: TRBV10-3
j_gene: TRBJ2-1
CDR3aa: CAISAIAGEGTYNEQFF
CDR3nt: TGTGCCATCAGTGCGATAGCGGGAGAAGGTACCTACAATGAGCAGTTCTTC

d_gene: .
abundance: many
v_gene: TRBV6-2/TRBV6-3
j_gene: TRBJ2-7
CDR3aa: CASSYSLTIFGEQYF
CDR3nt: TGTGCCAGCAGTTACTCCCTTACTATTTTTGGCGAGCAGTACTTC

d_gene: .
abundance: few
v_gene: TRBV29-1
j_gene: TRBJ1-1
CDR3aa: CSVGPDYTEAFF
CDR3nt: TGCAGCGTTGGCCCAGACTACACTGAAGCTTTCTTT

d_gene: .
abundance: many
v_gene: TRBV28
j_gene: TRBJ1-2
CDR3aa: CASSSPRTANLYGYTF
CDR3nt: TGTGCCAGCAGTTCCCCTCGGACAGCAAACTTATATGGCTACACCTTC